The rows below give T cell receptor beta chains drawn from one sample of a study of blood T cell repertoires in COVID-19. The method was immunoSEQ multiplex PCR; TCRdb's version includes in-frame clones alone and lacks a portion of them. The sample carries some 150,000 clones, around 80% recorded once. The sample consisted of peripheral blood. These receptors were collected from a woman in her 50s in a cohort sampled during active or convalescent COVID-19. CDR3s include the opening cysteine and the closing phenylalanine or tryptophan. A D gene is named only where the DNA matches it firmly. Not every row has a clone size; where given, it reads once, few, many or a size class.

J gene,clone size,V gene,D gene,CDR3 protein,CDR3 DNA
TRBJ2-7,once,TRBV3-1/TRBV3-2,TRBD2,CASSQDLGTSGGADEQYF,TGTGCCAGCAGCCAAGATCTTGGGACTAGCGGGGGTGCCGACGAGCAGTACTTC
TRBJ1-5,.,TRBV30,TRBD1,CAWSSGQGFQPQHF,TGTGCCTGGAGTTCGGGACAGGGGTTCCAGCCCCAGCATTTT
TRBJ2-1,.,TRBV24-1,.,CATSDQYNEQFF,TGTGCCACCAGTGATCAATACAATGAGCAGTTCTTC
TRBJ1-2,.,TRBV7-3,.,CASSLIVHGYTF,TGTGCCAGCAGCTTAATCGTCCATGGCTACACCTTC
TRBJ1-2,.,TRBV10-1,TRBD1,CASSEGQGASHGYTF,TGCGCCAGCAGTGAAGGACAGGGGGCGAGCCATGGCTACACCTTC
TRBJ1-6,.,TRBV5-5,.,CASSRQGTVSPLHF,TGTGCCAGCAGCCGTCAGGGGACGGTTTCACCCCTCCACTTT
TRBJ1-5,.,TRBV3-1/TRBV3-2,TRBD1,CASSQGPTGDQPQHF,TGTGCCAGCAGCCAAGGCCCGACAGGGGATCAGCCCCAGCATTTT
TRBJ1-6,.,TRBV19,.,CASSLYLRDNSPLHF,TGTGCCAGTAGTCTTTACCTCAGGGATAATTCACCCCTCCACTTT
TRBJ2-5,once,TRBV5-4,TRBD1,CASSLYAGGRPGETQYF,TGTGCCAGCAGCTTGTATGCAGGGGGCCGTCCCGGGGAGACCCAGTACTTC
TRBJ1-1,.,TRBV30,TRBD1,CAWSRDRAERAFF,TGTGCCTGGAGTCGGGACAGGGCAGAGAGGGCTTTCTTT
TRBJ1-4,.,TRBV9,.,CASSVGQGGNEKLFF,TGTGCCAGCAGCGTAGGCCAGGGCGGTAATGAAAAACTGTTTTTT
TRBJ1-1,.,TRBV6-5,TRBD1,CASRTGLVNTEAFF,TGTGCCAGCAGGACAGGGTTGGTGAACACTGAAGCTTTCTTT
TRBJ1-2,once,TRBV5-6,.,CASSVRRLTNYGYTF,TGTGCCAGCAGCGTACGCAGGTTAACAAACTATGGCTACACCTTC
TRBJ2-7,.,TRBV5-6,TRBD2,CASSTEGLAGWASREQYF,TGTGCCAGCAGCACGGAGGGACTAGCGGGGTGGGCGAGCCGAGAGCAGTACTTC
TRBJ1-3,.,TRBV10-2,TRBD1,CASSDLGQAISGNTIYF,TGCGCCAGCAGTGACCTGGGACAGGCGATCTCTGGAAACACCATATATTTT
TRBJ1-4,.,TRBV19,.,CASSPQMNEKLFF,TGTGCCAGTAGTCCACAGATGAATGAAAAACTGTTTTTT
TRBJ2-3,.,TRBV18,.,CASSPPTGGQDTQYF,TGTGCCAGCTCACCACCTACGGGGGGCCAAGATACGCAGTATTTT
TRBJ2-1,.,TRBV5-1,TRBD2,CASSFERGVYNEQFF,TGCGCCAGCAGCTTTGAGCGGGGGGTCTACAATGAGCAGTTCTTC
TRBJ2-2,.,TRBV11-2,TRBD2,CASSFVRVAGTGELFF,TGTGCCAGCAGCTTCGTACGGGTAGCGGGCACCGGGGAGCTGTTTTTT
TRBJ1-5,.,TRBV19,TRBD1,CASEPQGAVGNQPQHF,TGTGCCAGCGAACCACAGGGGGCGGTGGGCAATCAGCCCCAGCATTTT
TRBJ1-3,.,TRBV29-1,.,CSVEQGNQNTIYF,TGCAGCGTTGAGCAGGGGAACCAAAACACCATATATTTT
TRBJ2-7,few,TRBV24-1,TRBD1,CATSERTGGSYEQYF,TGTGCCACCAGTGAGCGGACAGGGGGCTCCTACGAGCAGTACTTC
TRBJ1-4,once,TRBV28,.,CASTYPTANNEKLFF,TGTGCCAGCACCTACCCGACAGCTAATAATGAAAAACTGTTTTTT
TRBJ2-7,.,TRBV18,.,CASSLSGRYEQYF,TGTGCCAGCTCACTATCGGGTCGCTACGAGCAGTACTTC
TRBJ2-7,.,TRBV30,TRBD1,CAVGQGPYEQYF,TGTGCCGTCGGACAGGGCCCCTACGAGCAGTACTTC
TRBJ2-5,.,TRBV7-9,.,CASSLVTGEETQYF,TGTGCCAGCAGCTTAGTAACAGGTGAAGAGACCCAGTACTTC
TRBJ2-7,.,TRBV6-2/TRBV6-3,.,CASSYLGEPYEQYF,TGTGCCAGCAGTTACCTCGGGGAACCCTACGAGCAGTACTTC
TRBJ2-3,.,TRBV12-2,.,CASRFRTSGGAVSDTQYF,TGTGCAAGTCGCTTCCGGACTAGCGGGGGGGCCGTCTCAGATACGCAGTATTTT
TRBJ2-3,.,TRBV3-1/TRBV3-2,.,CASSQGLTDTQYF,TGTGCCAGCAGCCAAGGGCTCACAGATACGCAGTATTTT
TRBJ1-4,.,TRBV7-9,.,CASSLAPNEKLFF,TGTGCCAGCAGCTTAGCCCCAAATGAAAAACTGTTTTTT
TRBJ2-1,.,TRBV29-1,TRBD1,CSANRGPEQFF,TGCAGCGCCAACAGGGGTCCTGAGCAGTTCTTC
TRBJ2-5,.,TRBV7-6,TRBD2,CASSRGLALETQYF,TGTGCCAGCAGCCGCGGACTAGCGTTGGAGACCCAGTACTTC
TRBJ1-4,.,TRBV29-1,.,CSVLAAETNEKLFF,TGCAGCGTTTTGGCGGCCGAAACTAATGAAAAACTGTTTTTT
TRBJ1-1,many,TRBV7-8,.,CASSLSIGDKGRGFF,TGTGCCAGCAGCTTATCAATTGGGGACAAGGGTAGAGGTTTCTTT
TRBJ2-7,.,TRBV7-7,.,CASIRRGGEQYF,TGTGCCAGCATCCGTCGAGGGGGCGAGCAGTACTTC
TRBJ2-1,.,TRBV19,.,CASNGGWDEQFF,TGTGCCAGTAACGGGGGATGGGATGAGCAGTTCTTC
TRBJ1-4,few,TRBV4-3,.,CASSPNGATNEKLFF,TGCGCCAGCAGCCCTAACGGTGCAACTAATGAAAAACTGTTTTTT
TRBJ1-5,.,TRBV14,.,CARSFWPQHF,TGTGCCAGATCGTTTTGGCCCCAGCATTTT